This record looks at one T cell receptor (beta chain) sequence and its context. Its specificity is not known. Researchers took RNA transcripts and amplified the TCR beta CDR3 regions from them. The HTBI primer set was used in a first-round RT-PCR of the TCR CDR3. TCRdb reanalysed the multiplex PCR reads using MiXCR and keeps one entry per CDR3 protein. Among 300,000 or so distinct CDR3 sequences, 16% were seen once, and the ten largest hold roughly 33%. Patients having uncontrolled infection, another autoimmune disease, pregnancy or lactation were not included. Based on clinical symptoms, serum thyroxine and TRAb, thyroid ultrasound and orbital computed tomography, diagnoses were reached. These data originate in a study of T cells in Graves' hyperthyroidism and ophthalmopathy. Study details: Peripheral blood was drawn at first diagnosis, prior to all treatment.

General study findings and limits: Most clonotypes that expanded in the thyroid above 0.001 also showed up in blood.

The sequenced material came from blood. The clonotype comes from a young man with Graves' hyperthyroidism.

The CDR3: CASSAQGPRRGPSYGYTF. In nucleotides, the CDR3 is TGTGCCAGCAGTGCCCAGGGGCCTAGGCGGGGGCCCAGCTATGGCTACACCTTC. The V call is TRBV6-4, the J call TRBJ1-2; TRBD1 is a possible D gene (6 bases). The V gene's germline CDR1 is MRHNA and CDR2 SNTAGT. Trimming took 4 bases from V and 4 from J, leaving 25 bases between them. This CDR3 comprises 18 residues.